These 14 T cell receptor beta chains were all obtained from the same sample, sequenced in a study of PD-1 and CTLA-4 blockade in melanoma. Method: immunoSEQ multiplex PCR; TCRdb's copy keeps in-frame clones and lacks some. The table has 31,000 or so clones, about 87% seen once. The source was CD8+ T cells from peripheral blood, collected from a patient given anti-PD-1 treatment. These receptor sequences come from a human donor with melanoma.

This clone is medium-sized within its sample. The J gene is TRBJ1-3, the V gene TRBV7-9; TRBD1 aligns across 10 bases. Germline assignment: CDR1 SEHNR and CDR2 FQNEAQ (reference sequence). This CDR3 contains 14 residues. Germline trimming cut 5 bases from V and 8 bases from J; bases unmatched to any gene: 6. CDR3 sequence: CASSEPGQGHTIYF. Here the CDR3 DNA reads TGTGCCAGCAGCGAACCGGGACAGGGGCACACCATATATTTT. Full variable domain (missing parts from reference TRBV7-9 and TRBJ1-3): DTGVSQNPRHKITKRGQNVTFRCDPISEHNRLYWYRQTLGQGPEFLTYFQNEAQLEKSRLLSDRFSAERPKGSFSTLEIQRTEQGDSAMYLCASSEPGQGHTIYFGEGSWLTVV.

The gene calls are TRBV28 and TRBJ2-1; 9 bases line up with TRBD2. Germline V gives CDR1 MDHEN, CDR2 SYDVKM. CDR3 length equals 12 residues. V shed 8 bases, J shed 8 bases, and the junction held 4 bases outside the gene matches. The CDR3 loop is CASSGTSHEQFF. CDR3 in DNA: TGTGCCAGCTCCGGGACTAGCCATGAGCAGTTCTTC. Filled out from reference TRBV28 and TRBJ2-1, the complete variable domain reads DVKVTQSSRYLVKRTGEKVFLECVQDMDHENMFWYRQDPGLGLRLIYFSYDVKMKEKGDIPEGYSVSREKKERFSLILESASTNQTSMYLCASSGTSHEQFFGPGTRLTVL.

This chain uses TRBV7-9 with TRBJ1-1; D might be TRBD1 (6 bases). This CDR3 has 15 residues. The germline V and J ends were trimmed by 3 bases and 1 base, with 12 bases remaining between them. CDR1 and CDR2 (germline): SEHNR, FQNEAQ (reference sequence). The CDR3 reads CASSLARGQNTEAFF. In nucleotides, the CDR3 is TGTGCCAGCAGCTTGGCCCGGGGGCAGAACACTGAAGCTTTCTTT. Looking up the rest from reference TRBV7-9 and TRBJ1-1 gives the full variable domain: DTGVSQNPRHKITKRGQNVTFRCDPISEHNRLYWYRQTLGQGPEFLTYFQNEAQLEKSRLLSDRFSAERPKGSFSTLEIQRTEQGDSAMYLCASSLARGQNTEAFFGQGTRLTVV.

V is TRBV28 and J is TRBJ2-7; either TRBD1 or TRBD2 may supply D (5 bases each). The CDR3 is 10 amino acids. The germline gives CDR1 MDHEN, CDR2 SYDVKM. The V and J ends lost 7 bases and 8 bases respectively, with 9 bases between them. For the CDR3, the DNA is TGTGCCAGCATGAGGGGACAGCAGTACTTC. Translating gives CASMRGQQYF.

The V call is TRBV5-5, the J call TRBJ2-5; 11 nucleotides match TRBD2. In germline, CDR1 is SGHKS, CDR2 YYEKEE (reference sequence). The CDR3 contains 15 residues. The V and J ends lost 3 bases and 5 bases, in that order; junction bases with no gene match: 6. Here the CDR3 DNA reads TGTGCCAGCAGCTCCGGGACTAGCGGAGTGGAGACCCAGTACTTC. Amino acids: CASSSGTSGVETQYF.

The chain employs TRBV28 and TRBJ1-1; maybe TRBD1 (5 bases). Germline CDR1 MDHEN, CDR2 SYDVKM. This CDR3 spans 14 amino acids. The V and J ends lost 6 bases and 6 bases respectively, with 17 bases between them. The CDR3 DNA sequence: TGTGCCAGCAGGTACCCCCAGGGAAGGTCTGAAGCTTTCTTT. Protein: CASRYPQGRSEAFF.

The rearrangement uses TRBV27 and TRBJ1-1, with D hard to call. Germline CDR1 and CDR2: MNHEY and SMNVEV (reference sequence). This CDR3 spans 13 amino acids. Trimming shortened V by 2 bases and J by 0 bases, and 4 bases separated the two germline ends. The CDR3 nucleotides are TGTGCCAGCAGTTTAACCATGAACACTGAAGCTTTCTTT. This gives the protein CASSLTMNTEAFF.

V and J are TRBV29-1 and TRBJ1-2; no definite D call. Germline V gene sequence: CDR1 SQVTM, CDR2 ANQGSEA. This CDR3 is 14 amino acids long. Trimming pared 0 bases from V and 4 bases from J, leaving 12 bases between. The CDR3 here is CSVEDSQSSYGYTF. For the CDR3, the DNA is TGCAGCGTTGAAGATTCCCAGTCCAGCTATGGCTACACCTTC. Variable domain in full (rest from reference TRBV29-1 and TRBJ1-2): SAVISQKPSRDICQRGTSLTIQCQVDSQVTMMFWYRQQPGQSLTLIATANQGSEATYESGFVIDKFPISRPNLTFSTLTVSNMSPEDSSIYLCSVEDSQSSYGYTFGSGTRLTVV.

The V gene is TRBV7-2, the J gene TRBJ1-4; weak D call: TRBD1 (5 bases). Per germline, CDR1 SGHTA and CDR2 FQGNSA. The CDR3 spans 16 residues. Trimming shortened V by 7 bases and J by 3 bases, and 18 bases separated the two germline ends. The CDR3 loop is CASNARGWGPNEKLFF. The CDR3 DNA follows: TGTGCCAGCAACGCCCGCGGTTGGGGCCCTAATGAAAAACTGTTTTTT.

The V call is TRBV5-1, the J call TRBJ2-7; D gene uncertain. Germline V CDR1 and CDR2: SGHRS, YFSETQ. With 4 bases removed from V and 0 bases from J, the gap between germline ends came to 11 bases. The CDR3 is 14 residues long. The CDR3 loop reads CASSEEVGSYEQYF. The CDR3 DNA reads TGCGCCAGCAGCGAAGAAGTAGGCTCCTACGAGCAGTACTTC.

V is TRBV13 and J is TRBJ2-3, with D uncertain. The CDR3 is 12 residues long. Germline V CDR1 and CDR2: PRHDT, FYEKMQ (reference sequence). The V end lost 4 bases, the J end lost 6 bases, and 8 bases lay between the germline ends. The DNA of the CDR3 is TGTGCCAGCAGCTCCCAGGTGGATACGCAGTATTTT. Residues: CASSSQVDTQYF. The whole variable domain, filled in from reference TRBV13 and TRBJ2-3, reads AAGVIQSPRHLIKEKRETATLKCYPIPRHDTVYWYQQGPGQDPQFLISFYEKMQSDKGSIPDRFSAQQFSDYHSELNMSSLELGDSALYFCASSSQVDTQYFGPGTRLTVL.

The chain combines TRBV2 with TRBJ2-7; D might be TRBD1 (6 bases). This CDR3 contains 13 residues. CDR1 and CDR2 (germline): SNHLY, FYNNEI. With 8 bases removed from V and 2 bases from J, the gap between germline ends came to 13 bases. As DNA, the CDR3 is TGTGCCAGCGGACGAGGGGGAGCCTACGAGCAGTACTTC. This encodes CASGRGGAYEQYF.

V is TRBV28 and J is TRBJ1-1; D uncertain. Germline V gene sequence: CDR1 MDHEN, CDR2 SYDVKM. The CDR3 spans 13 residues. The V end was cut by 8 bases, the J end by 0 bases, with 10 bases between. The CDR3 coding sequence is TGTGCCAGCCTAGACCGAATGAACACTGAAGCTTTCTTT. This sequence encodes CASLDRMNTEAFF.

This clone was counted only a few times. The rearrangement uses TRBV7-9 and TRBJ1-1, with D unclear. The V end lost 5 bases, the J end lost 4 bases, and 11 bases lay between the germline ends. There are 13 residues in the CDR3. Germline-derived CDR1 and CDR2 are SEHNR and FQNEAQ (reference sequence). The CDR3 DNA is TGTGCCAGCAGCGGCAGAATCAGCACTGAAGCTTTCTTT. It is translated as CASSGRISTEAFF.